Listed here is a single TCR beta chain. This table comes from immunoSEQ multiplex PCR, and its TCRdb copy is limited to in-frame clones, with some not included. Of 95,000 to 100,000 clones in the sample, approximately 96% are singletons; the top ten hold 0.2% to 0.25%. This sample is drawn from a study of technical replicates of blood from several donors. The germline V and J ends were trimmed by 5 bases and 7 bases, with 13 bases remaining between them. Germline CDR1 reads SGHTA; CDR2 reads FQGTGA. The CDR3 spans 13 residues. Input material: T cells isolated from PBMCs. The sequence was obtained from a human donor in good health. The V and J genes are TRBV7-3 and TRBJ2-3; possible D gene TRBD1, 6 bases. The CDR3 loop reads CASSLLQGNTQYF. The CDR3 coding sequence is TGTGCCAGCAGCCTCCTACAGGGAAATACGCAGTATTTT.